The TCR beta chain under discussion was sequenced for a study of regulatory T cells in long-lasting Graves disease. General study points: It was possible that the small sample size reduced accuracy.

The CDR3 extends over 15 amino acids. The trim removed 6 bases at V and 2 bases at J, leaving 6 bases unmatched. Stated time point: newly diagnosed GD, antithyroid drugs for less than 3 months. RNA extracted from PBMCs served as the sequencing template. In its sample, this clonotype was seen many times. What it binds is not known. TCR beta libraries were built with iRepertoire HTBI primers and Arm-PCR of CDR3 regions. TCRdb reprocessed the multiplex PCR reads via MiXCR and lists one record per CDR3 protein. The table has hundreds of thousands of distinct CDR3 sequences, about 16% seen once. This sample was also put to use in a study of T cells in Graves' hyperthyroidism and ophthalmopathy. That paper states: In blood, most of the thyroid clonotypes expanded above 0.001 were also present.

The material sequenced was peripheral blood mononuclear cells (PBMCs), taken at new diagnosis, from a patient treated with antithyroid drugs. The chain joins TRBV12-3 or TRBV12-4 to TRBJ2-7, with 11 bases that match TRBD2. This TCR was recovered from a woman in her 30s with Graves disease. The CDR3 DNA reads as TGTGCCAGCAGCTTAACTAGCGGGAGCACCTACGAGCAGTACTTC. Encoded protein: CASSLTSGSTYEQYF.